The 20 T cell receptor beta chains reported below all come from one sample, sequenced in a study of tissue T cells after allogeneic stem cell transplantation. TCRdb's table, derived via immunoSEQ multiplex PCR, lists solely in-frame clones and lacks some. Of roughly 51,000 clones detected, 65% to 85% appear once; the ten largest clones hold roughly 0.55%. Sequencing input: sorted cells pooled from one or two spleens. These receptors all stem from a pool of C57BL/6 mice in good health.

About this clone itself: Germline and genes here are mouse. The DNA ends 1 residue before the CDR3 does, and the rest of the CDR3 is filled in from the germline J gene. The V gene is TRBV16, the J gene TRBJ2-1; 7 bases match TRBD2. The germline V gene encodes CDR1 SGHSA and CDR2 FRNQAP. V dropped 4 bases and J dropped 8; count of bases not matched to a gene: 2. This CDR3 region has 12 residues. The DNA read from the CDR3 is TGTGCAAGCAGCTCGACTGGGACTGAGCAGTTC. Amino acid sequence: CASSSTGTEQF. The whole CDR3 reads CASSSTGTEQFF.

Note on this clone: Genes and germline are mouse. The read terminates 1 residue before the CDR3 end, so the remaining end is supplied by the germline J gene. This chain joins TRBV1 and TRBJ1-1; D gene ambiguous. V shed 1 base and J shed 0 bases, with 6 bases lying between them. The CDR3 is 14 residues long. Germline values: CDR1 NSQYPW, CDR2 LRSPGD (reference sequence). Incomplete CDR3 DNA: TGCACCTGCAGTGCAGTGGGAGCAAACACAGAAGTCTTC. Its protein product is CTCSAVGANTEVF. The entire CDR3 sequence reads CTCSAVGANTEVFF.

A note on this clone: These gene names are mouse names. Read data end 1 residue before the CDR3 end; the end is taken from the germline J gene. The rearrangement joins TRBV14 to TRBJ2-7, with 9 bases matching TRBD2. This CDR3 has 13 residues. Germline-derived CDR1 and CDR2 are SGHDT and FRDEAV. The trim removed 2 bases at V and 5 bases at J, leaving 2 bases unmatched. CDR3 DNA (partial): TGTGCCAGCAGTTTGCTGGGGGGGGATGAACAGTAC. Amino acid sequence: CASSLLGGDEQY. The full CDR3 protein is CASSLLGGDEQYF. Using reference TRBV14 and TRBJ2-7 for the parts outside the CDR3, the full variable domain is EAGVTQSPRYAVLQEGQAVSFWCDPISGHDTLYWYQQPRDQGPQLLVYFRDEAVIDNSQLPSDRFSAVRPKGTNSTLKIQSAKQGDTATYLCASSLLGGDEQYFGPGTRLTVL.

As regards this clone: Each gene name is a mouse one. The covered CDR3 bases are TGTGCTAGCAAAGAGTGGGGGGTCAACGAAAGATTATTT. As protein: CASKEWGVNERLF. The whole CDR3 is CASKEWGVNERLFF. This chain joins TRBV17 and TRBJ1-4; D may be TRBD1 (5 bases). The CDR3 goes on 1 residue after the read ends, and that part is filled in from the germline J gene. The CDR3 runs to 14 residues. Trimming removed 7 bases at V and 4 bases at J, with 13 bases between. Germline V gene lookup returns CDR1 MNHDT and CDR2 YYDKIL. The full variable domain, completed using reference TRBV17 and TRBJ1-4, is DTTVKQNPRYKLARVGKPVNLICSQTMNHDTMYWYQKKPNQAPKLLLFYYDKILNREADTFEKFQSSRPNNSFCSLYIGSAGLEYSAMYLCASKEWGVNERLFFGHGTKLSVL.

About this clone: One end of the junction does not line up with germline, which may come from a read error. Gene names refer to mouse genes. The read stops 1 residue short of the end of the CDR3; the missing end is completed from the germline J gene. This sequence joins TRBV3 and TRBJ1-3; D gene ambiguous. This CDR3 has 11 amino acids. Germline CDR1 is SNHLY and CDR2 is FYNGKV (reference sequence). The CDR3 protein is CKPYSGNTLYF. The CDR3 bases that were read are TGCAAGCCTTATTCTGGAAATACGCTCTAT. The full variable domain, rest sourced from reference TRBV3 and TRBJ1-3, is GPKVLQIPSHQIIDMGQMVTLNCDPVSNHLYFYWYKQILGQQMEFLVNFYNGKVMEKSKLFKDQFSVERPDGSYFTLKIQPTALEDSAVYFCKPYSGNTLYFGEGSRLIVV.

This clone has just one count. The listed genes are named as in mouse. CDR3 in amino acids: CASSRAGPYEQYF. The DNA read from the CDR3 is TGTGCCAGCTCTCGGGCTGGGCCATATGAACAGTAC. The chain joins TRBV12-2 to TRBJ2-7, with D tentatively TRBD2 (5 bases). The read gets to within 1 residue of the CDR3 end, and the germline J gene fills in the rest. The CDR3 runs to 13 residues. The germline gives CDR1 SGHLS, CDR2 HYDKME. V lost 2 bases to trimming and J lost 4 bases, with 11 bases between them.

About this clone itself: Genes and germline come from the mouse. The read ends 1 residue early relative to the CDR3; the germline J gene fills the gap. This rearrangement joins TRBV19 to TRBJ2-1, with a tentative D call TRBD1 (6 bases). This CDR3 spans 11 amino acids. V was clipped by 10 bases and J by 4 bases, with 9 bases between them. CDR1 FNHDT and CDR2 SITEND come from the germline V gene (reference sequence). The covered CDR3 bases are TGTGCCGGGGACATTTATGCTGAGCAGTTC. It translates to CAGDIYAEQF. The CDR3, in full, reads CAGDIYAEQFF. The full variable domain, rest sourced from reference TRBV19 and TRBJ2-1, is GGIITQTPKFLIGQEGQKLTLKCQQNFNHDTMYWYRQDSGKGLRLIYYSITENDLQKGDLSEGYDASREKKSSFSLTVTSAQKNEMAVFLCAGDIYAEQFFGPGTRLTVL.

As concerns this clone: Mouse gene names apply. The CDR3 goes on 1 residue after the read ends, and that part is filled in from the germline J gene. The chain uses TRBV19 and TRBJ2-4, with a weak D call TRBD2 (5 bases). The germline CDR1 and CDR2 sequences are FNHDT and SITEND (reference sequence). CDR3 length equals 14 residues. V dropped 6 bases and J dropped 2 bases, with 13 bases sitting between them. The CDR3 reads CASTSTALQNTLYF. Partial CDR3 DNA: TGTGCCAGCACCTCGACTGCCCTTCAAAACACCTTGTAC.

Remarks on this clone: The germline and genes are mouse ones. The read is 1 residue too short to cover the CDR3 end, so that end is filled in from the germline J gene. J is TRBJ1-4 and V is TRBV29, with no clear D. This CDR3 contains 15 residues. CDR1 MSHET and CDR2 SYDVDS come from the germline V gene. The V end lost 1 base, the J end lost 0 bases, and 6 bases lay between the germline ends. CDR3 region: CASSLFHISNERLFF. The CDR3 bases that were read are TGTGCTAGCAGTTTATTTCATATTTCCAACGAAAGATTATTT.

Turning to this clone: Genes and germline come from the mouse. The DNA ends 1 residue before the CDR3 does, and the rest of the CDR3 is filled in from the germline J gene. This chain connects TRBV29 to TRBJ2-1, with no clear D. The CDR3 is 14 amino acids. The V gene lost 2 bases and the J gene lost 0 bases, with 5 bases spanning the gap. Per germline, CDR1 MSHET and CDR2 SYDVDS. CDR3: CASSLTSNYAEQFF. The covered CDR3 bases are TGTGCTAGCAGTTTAACCTCTAACTATGCTGAGCAGTTC.

To note about this clone: Gene names and germline match the mouse. The read is 1 residue too short to cover the CDR3 end, so that end is filled in from the germline J gene. This chain uses TRBV31 with TRBJ1-2, with 11 bases identical to TRBD1. This CDR3 contains 14 residues. Per the germline V gene, CDR1 is GKSSPN and CDR2 is SITVG. Trimming removed 2 bases from V and 3 bases from J; junction bases left unmatched: 2. The CDR3 protein is CAWSRDRGDSDYTF. The covered CDR3 bases are TGTGCCTGGAGTAGGGACAGGGGGGACTCCGACTACACC.

Comment on this clone: Germline and genes: mouse. The read terminates 1 residue ahead of where the CDR3 ends, so the germline J gene completes it. The chain recombines TRBV13-2 with TRBJ1-1, with 10 bases lining up with TRBD1. J lost 4 bases, V lost 9 bases, and 3 bases had no gene match. The germline V gene has CDR1 NNHNN and CDR2 SYGAGS (reference sequence). The CDR3 has 12 amino acids. CDR3: CATGTGVTEVFF. CDR3 DNA, as far as it was read: TGTGCCACCGGGACAGGGGTCACAGAAGTCTTC.

In regard to this clone: These gene names are mouse names. The DNA ends 1 residue before the CDR3 does, and the rest of the CDR3 is filled in from the germline J gene. The rearrangement uses TRBV2 and TRBJ2-7; a possible D gene is TRBD2 (6 bases). V dropped 6 bases and J dropped 4 bases, with 7 bases sitting between them. Germline V gene sequence: CDR1 LGHNA, CDR2 YSYQKL. This CDR3 comprises 11 residues. The part of the CDR3 DNA that was read is TGTGCCAGCAGAACTGGGTATGAACAGTAC. This encodes CASRTGYEQY. The complete CDR3 reads CASRTGYEQYF.

About this clone itself: Mouse gene names and germline throughout. The CDR3 end is not reached by the read, which stops 1 residue before it; the germline J gene fills it in. This chain links TRBV15 with TRBJ2-5; 11 positions match TRBD2. J gave up 6 bases and V 6 bases, and 5 bases lay outside the gene matches. Germline CDR1 reads SGHND; CDR2 reads FRSKSL. The CDR3 consists of 14 residues. CDR3 DNA, as far as it was read: TGTGCCAGCAGGAGGGACTGGGGGTCCGACACCCAGTAC. Its protein product is CASRRDWGSDTQY. The whole CDR3 reads CASRRDWGSDTQYF.

To note about this clone: Gene labels here are mouse ones. The CDR3 extends 1 residue past the end of the read, so its final part is completed from the germline J gene. V is TRBV13-2 and J is TRBJ1-1; 7 bases map to TRBD1. With V trimmed by 1 base and J by 0 bases, 3 bases remained unmatched. This CDR3 contains 15 residues. Germline-derived CDR1 and CDR2 are NNHNN and SYGAGS (reference sequence). The covered CDR3 bases are TGTGCCAGCGGTGATACAGGGGCGGCAAACACAGAAGTCTTC. This gives the protein CASGDTGAANTEVF. The full CDR3 protein reads CASGDTGAANTEVFF.

This clone was observed a few times. The listed genes are named as in mouse. Read data end 1 residue before the CDR3 end; the end is taken from the germline J gene. This rearrangement joins TRBV16 to TRBJ2-7; TRBD1 matches 7 bases. Germline trimming cut 0 bases from V and 0 bases from J; bases unmatched to any gene: 2. There are 15 residues in the CDR3. The germline CDR1 and CDR2 sequences are SGHSA and FRNQAP. The CDR3 DNA, read in part, is TGTGCAAGCAGCTTAGAGGGACAGAGCTCCTATGAACAGTAC. Translation gives CASSLEGQSSYEQY. The entire CDR3 sequence reads CASSLEGQSSYEQYF.

As to this clone: Germline and genes here are mouse. The read halts 1 residue ahead of the CDR3 end, with the missing end drawn from the germline J gene. The chain employs TRBV31 and TRBJ2-5, with TRBD2 matching over 12 bases. Trimming removed 1 base from V and 2 bases from J; junction bases left unmatched: 1. CDR1 is GKSSPN and CDR2 is SITVG in the germline V gene. The CDR3 covers 15 residues. The sequenced CDR3 bases are TGTGCCTGGAGTCGGGACTGGGGGGCCCAAGACACCCAGTAC. Protein sequence: CAWSRDWGAQDTQY. The whole CDR3 region reads CAWSRDWGAQDTQYF.

To note about this clone: The gene names given are mouse names. The read halts 1 residue ahead of the CDR3 end, with the missing end drawn from the germline J gene. The genes are TRBV12-1 and TRBJ2-5; D unresolved. Germline CDR1 and CDR2: SGHSN and HYEKVE. V lost 1 base and J lost 0, with 10 bases in between. This CDR3 is 15 amino acids long. CDR3 protein: CASSLGRLNQDTQYF. The CDR3 bases that were read are TGTGCCAGCTCTCTTGGGCGTCTTAACCAAGACACCCAGTAC. The complete variable domain, with remaining parts taken from reference TRBV12-1 and TRBJ2-5, reads DSGVVQSPRHIIKEKGGRSVLTCIPISGHSNVVWYQQTLGKELKFLIQHYEKVERDKGFLPSRFSVQQFDDYHSEMNMSALELEDSAMYFCASSLGRLNQDTQYFGPGTRLLVL.

A note on this clone: Gene names and germline refer to mouse. The read halts 1 residue ahead of the CDR3 end, with the missing end drawn from the germline J gene. The chain couples TRBV4 to TRBJ2-5; 8 bases are a match to TRBD1. The junction had 1 base not matched to a gene; V was cut back by 3 bases and J by 2 bases. Germline lookup yields CDR1 LGHDT and CDR2 YNNKQL (reference sequence). The CDR3 is made up of 14 amino acids. CDR3 protein: CASSYGTGQDTQYF. The sequenced part of the CDR3 DNA is TGTGCCAGCAGCTACGGGACAGGCCAAGACACCCAGTAC. Combining the CDR3 with reference TRBV4 and TRBJ2-5 gives the whole variable domain ETAVFQTPNYHVTQVGNEVSFNCKQTLGHDTMYWYKQDSKKLLKIMFSYNNKQLIVNETVPRRFSPQSSDKAHLNLRIKSVEPEDSAVYLCASSYGTGQDTQYFGPGTRLLVL.

On this clone: Genes here carry mouse names. The read finishes 1 residue shy of the CDR3 end, and the germline J gene is used to complete it. The J gene is TRBJ1-5, the V gene TRBV20; D is unclear. Germline CDR1 and CDR2: GFQATS and STVNSAI. The CDR3 has 12 residues. V was trimmed by 0 bases and J by 5 bases, leaving 5 bases between them. The DNA read from the CDR3 is TGTGGTGCTAGGGACAAATACCAGGCTCCGCTT. It specifies CGARDKYQAPL. The full CDR3 sequence reads CGARDKYQAPLF.